The rows below give T cell receptor beta chains drawn from one sample of a study of PD-1 blockade in classical Hodgkin lymphoma. Data came from immunoSEQ multiplex PCR; TCRdb stores just in-frame clones and leaves some out. The table includes approximately 14,000 clones, about 81% detected once. Sample: peripheral blood mononuclear cells (PBMCs), taken at baseline. These TCRs come from a human donor with classical Hodgkin lymphoma. The CDR3 runs from the conserved cysteine through the conserved F or W. The D gene is left open where the match is weak. The listing skips clone size in some rows; elsewhere it reads once, few, many or a size class.

j_gene | abundance | d_gene | v_gene | CDR3aa | CDR3nt
TRBJ2-7 | - | - | TRBV10-3 | CAISEGESYEQYF | TGTGCCATCAGTGAGGGGGAGTCCTACGAGCAGTACTTC
TRBJ1-2 | - | TRBD1 | TRBV6-6 | CASRTGEGGYTF | TGTGCCAGCAGGACAGGGGAGGGTGGCTACACCTTC
TRBJ2-3 | - | TRBD1 | TRBV27 | CASSIGTADTQYF | TGTGCCAGCAGTATTGGGACAGCAGATACGCAGTATTTT
TRBJ2-6 | - | - | TRBV6-4 | CASSDPALGGANVLTF | TGTGCCAGCAGTGACCCAGCATTGGGGGGGGCCAACGTCCTGACTTTC
TRBJ1-4 | - | TRBD1 | TRBV7-9 | CASSFPNRGGEKLFF | TGTGCCAGCAGCTTCCCAAACAGGGGGGGTGAAAAACTGTTTTTT
TRBJ2-7 | - | - | TRBV4-1 | CASSPRDSYEQYF | TGCGCCAGCAGCCCCCGGGACTCCTACGAGCAGTACTTC
TRBJ2-2 | - | - | TRBV7-3 | CASSRAASPSTGELFF | TGTGCCAGCAGCCGCGCCGCCTCTCCAAGCACCGGGGAGCTGTTTTTT
TRBJ2-7 | - | - | TRBV15 | CATSRDRSPLAEQYF | TGTGCCACCAGCAGAGATAGGTCCCCTTTGGCCGAGCAGTACTTC
TRBJ2-7 | - | - | TRBV1 | CTSSGRAYEQYF | TGCACCAGCAGCGGGAGGGCCTACGAGCAGTACTTC
TRBJ2-5 | few | - | TRBV2 | CASSEQGETQYF | TGTGCCAGCAGTGAACAGGGAGAGACCCAGTACTTC
TRBJ2-7 | - | - | TRBV13 | CASSLRRQSYEQYF | TGTGCCAGCAGCTTAAGGCGGCAGAGCTACGAGCAGTACTTC
TRBJ1-2 | - | - | TRBV11-2 | CASSSSDRGSYGYTF | TGTGCCAGCAGCTCCTCGGATAGGGGATCCTATGGCTACACCTTC